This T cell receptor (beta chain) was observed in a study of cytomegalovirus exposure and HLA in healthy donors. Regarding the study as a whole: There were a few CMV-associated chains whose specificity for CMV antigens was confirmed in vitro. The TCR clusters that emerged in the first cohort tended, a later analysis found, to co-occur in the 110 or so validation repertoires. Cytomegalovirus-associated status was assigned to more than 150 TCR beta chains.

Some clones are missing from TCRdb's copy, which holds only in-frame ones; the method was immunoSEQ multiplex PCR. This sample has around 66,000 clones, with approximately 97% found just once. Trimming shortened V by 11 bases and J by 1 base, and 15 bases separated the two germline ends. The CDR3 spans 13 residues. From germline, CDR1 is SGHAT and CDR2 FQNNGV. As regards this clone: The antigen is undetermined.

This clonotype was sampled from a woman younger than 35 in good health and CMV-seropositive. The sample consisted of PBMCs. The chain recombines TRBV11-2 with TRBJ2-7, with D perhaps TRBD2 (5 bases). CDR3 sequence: CASRDRSSYEQYF. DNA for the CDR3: TGTGCCTCCCGGGATAGGTCTTCCTACGAGCAGTACTTC.